Listed below are T cell receptor beta chains from one sample, sequenced in a study of OX40 agonist ivuxolimab in advanced cancers. Profiled with immunoSEQ multiplex PCR; TCRdb holds only in-frame clones, not every one. Altogether over 60,000 clones are present, less than 90% being singletons, with the ten largest covering around 2.1%. The source material was CD4+ or CD8+ T cells sorted from blood, sampled in a trial of the OX40 agonist ivuxolimab. These receptors originate from an adult with an advanced solid tumor such as melanoma, head and neck, liver or kidney cancer. CDR3s include the opening cysteine and the closing phenylalanine or tryptophan. Each record gives: V gene, D gene, J gene, clone size, CDR3 protein. A D gene is named only where the DNA matches it firmly. Size is omitted from some rows. Given values are once, few, many or a class for expanded clones.

v_call: TRBV4-3
d_call: .
j_call: TRBJ1-1
clone_size: .
cdr3_aa: CASSLSGGFTEAFF

v_call: TRBV4-1
d_call: .
j_call: TRBJ1-1
clone_size: once
cdr3_aa: CASSPQTVNTEAFF

v_call: TRBV4-2
d_call: TRBD1
j_call: TRBJ2-7
clone_size: few
cdr3_aa: CASSQPHGDRGSGEQYF

v_call: TRBV2
d_call: .
j_call: TRBJ1-4
clone_size: .
cdr3_aa: CASSEMTATNEKLFF

v_call: TRBV28
d_call: TRBD1
j_call: TRBJ1-2
clone_size: .
cdr3_aa: CASSFTSGQGNYGYTF

v_call: TRBV5-6
d_call: TRBD1
j_call: TRBJ1-4
clone_size: .
cdr3_aa: CASSPRGGQGEKLFF

v_call: TRBV7-2
d_call: TRBD1
j_call: TRBJ1-2
clone_size: .
cdr3_aa: CASSLSGTGGNYGYTF

v_call: TRBV28
d_call: .
j_call: TRBJ1-1
clone_size: .
cdr3_aa: CASSLELYGAFF

v_call: TRBV7-9
d_call: TRBD1
j_call: TRBJ1-4
clone_size: .
cdr3_aa: CASSWDRGNNEKLFF

v_call: TRBV7-3
d_call: TRBD2
j_call: TRBJ2-1
clone_size: .
cdr3_aa: CASSLTRRAGNSYNEQFF

v_call: TRBV10-2
d_call: .
j_call: TRBJ1-5
clone_size: once
cdr3_aa: CASRDRHSNQPQHF

v_call: TRBV6-5
d_call: .
j_call: TRBJ2-7
clone_size: .
cdr3_aa: CATSYEQYF

v_call: TRBV4-2
d_call: TRBD2
j_call: TRBJ2-3
clone_size: .
cdr3_aa: CASSQDGVAGGPGTDTQYF

v_call: TRBV27
d_call: .
j_call: TRBJ1-5
clone_size: .
cdr3_aa: CASSLFWGNQPQHF

v_call: TRBV18
d_call: .
j_call: TRBJ2-3
clone_size: .
cdr3_aa: CASSPRDTQYF

v_call: TRBV4-3
d_call: TRBD2
j_call: TRBJ2-7
clone_size: few
cdr3_aa: CASSQARTSYEQYF

v_call: TRBV10-2
d_call: .
j_call: TRBJ2-5
clone_size: .
cdr3_aa: CASKTVMLETQYF